The present T cell receptor (beta chain) was sequenced within a study of T-cell memory formation after mild COVID-19. Study results and caveats: SARS-CoV-2 specificity was not confirmed for second-wave clones peaking on day 37.

Notes on this clonotype: Its cognate antigen is unknown.

Trimming took off 0 bases at V and 5 bases at J, with 20 bases between the two ends. In germline, CDR1 is LNHDA, CDR2 SQIVND (reference sequence). The CDR3 contains 17 residues. TCR alpha and TCR beta cDNA libraries carrying sample barcodes and UMIs were produced by 5'RACE using constant-segment primers. TCRdb reanalysed the 5' RACE reads using MiXCR and keeps one entry per CDR3 protein. The repertoire includes over 130,000 distinct CDR3 sequences, 14% of them detected once, and more than 25% sits in the top ten. This chain uses TRBV19 with TRBJ2-7, with no clear D. The sample taken for sequencing was PBMCs or a T cell subset sorted from them (not recorded which). This sequence originates from an adult woman who had mild COVID-19 (a few samples of this study predate the infection). Cell type and time point are not known. DNA of the CDR3: TGTGCCAGTAGTATAGATAGTATTGGACGGACCCATCACGAGCAGTACTTC. Residues: CASSIDSIGRTHHEQYF.